The clone carrying this TCR beta chain was picked up many times. The antigen is undetermined. Trimming removed 6 bases at V and 2 bases at J, with 7 bases between. The CDR3 has 12 amino acids. Then a second PCR, running about 6 to 11 cycles, was carried out with a sample-barcoded 5' primer and a J-beta primer mix. TCRdb itself ran the 5' RACE reads through MiXCR, one entry per CDR3 protein. Found here are 650,000 to 1,000,000 distinct CDR3 sequences, 35% to 40% of them singletons; the top ten hold over 10%. This sample stems from a study of blood T cells in healthy people across ages. The study, taken as a whole, reports: Those diversity estimates obtained from one million T cells were thought to be underestimates.

The chain is built from TRBV12-3 or TRBV12-4 and TRBJ2-5; D gene uncertain. Sequenced material: blood. This TCR came from a man between 18 and 29 years old in good health. The CDR3 sequence: CASRKEQETQYF. CDR3 nucleotide sequence: TGTGCCAGCAGAAAAGAGCAAGAGACCCAGTACTTC.